Listed below are T cell receptor beta chains from one sample, sequenced in a study. TCRdb reanalysed the 5' RACE reads using MiXCR and keeps one entry per CDR3 protein. The sample holds tens of thousands of distinct CDR3 sequences, around 28% seen once. Sequencing input: tumor-infiltrating memory CD4+ T cells sorted from the breast tumor. The receptors shown here come from a female donor with breast cancer. The CDR3 runs from the conserved cysteine through the conserved F or W. D genes are given only for firm matches. A clone size is listed for some rows: how often the clone was seen (once, few, many), or a class if it is expanded.

v_call	j_call	d_call	clone_size	cdr3_aa	cdr3_nt
TRBV28	TRBJ2-7	TRBD2	.	CASSSTSASSYERYF	TGTGCCAGCAGTTCAACTAGCGCTAGCTCCTACGAGCGGTACTTC
TRBV28	TRBJ2-7	.	.	CASSLQGTYEQYF	TGTGCCAGCAGTTTGCAGGGGACCTACGAGCAGTACTTC
TRBV24-1	TRBJ2-7	TRBD1	.	CATSVTGHEQYF	TGTGCCACCAGTGTGACAGGGCACGAGCAGTACTTC
TRBV12-3/TRBV12-4	TRBJ2-2	.	few	CASSSHGLAEGELFF	TGTGCCAGCAGTTCCCATGGGCTAGCTGAAGGGGAGCTGTTTTTT
TRBV3-1	TRBJ2-5	.	few	CASSQGDQETQYF	TGTGCCAGCAGCCAGGGGGACCAAGAGACCCAGTACTTC
TRBV7-9	TRBJ2-1	.	many	CASSLALGGRSYNEQFF	TGTGCCAGCAGCTTAGCCTTAGGGGGTAGGTCCTACAATGAGCAGTTCTTC
TRBV30	TRBJ2-5	.	few	CAWSVPRETQYF	TGTGCCTGGAGTGTCCCTAGAGAGACCCAGTACTTC
TRBV5-1	TRBJ1-3	.	.	CASSLAGESSGNTIYF	TGCGCCAGCAGCTTGGCAGGGGAGTCATCTGGAAACACCATATATTTT
TRBV7-6	TRBJ2-5	.	many	CASSFGRTGGETQYF	TGTGCCAGCAGCTTTGGTCGTACAGGAGGAGAGACCCAGTACTTC
TRBV10-3	TRBJ1-1	.	.	CAISESLGVSMNTEAFF	TGTGCCATCAGTGAGTCGTTAGGGGTTTCGATGAACACTGAAGCTTTCTTT
TRBV4-1	TRBJ2-1	TRBD2	medium-sized	CASSQLGLAANGGKSYNEQFF	TGCGCCAGCAGCCAATTGGGACTAGCTGCAAATGGGGGAAAGTCCTACAATGAGCAGTTCTTC
TRBV7-6	TRBJ2-1	TRBD2	.	CASSLIRSGGGRRSSYNEQFF	TGTGCCAGCAGCTTAATCCGTAGCGGGGGGGGCAGACGTAGCTCCTACAATGAGCAGTTCTTC
TRBV4-1	TRBJ2-1	.	few	CASSAPLYNEQFF	TGCGCCAGCAGCGCGCCCCTCTACAATGAGCAGTTCTTC
TRBV20-1	TRBJ2-7	.	few	CSARGRRLSYEQYF	TGCAGTGCTAGAGGCAGGCGCCTCTCCTACGAGCAGTACTTC
TRBV7-3	TRBJ2-1	.	.	CASSLRGGVGDEQFF	TGTGCCAGCAGCCTGCGGGGTGGGGTGGGCGATGAGCAGTTCTTC
TRBV4-1	TRBJ2-1	.	many	CASSQDILPNEQFF	TGCGCCAGCAGCCAAGATATACTACCCAATGAGCAGTTCTTC
TRBV4-2	TRBJ2-5	.	.	CASSQEAPLSGQETQYF	TGTGCCAGCAGCCAAGAGGCCCCTTTGAGCGGCCAAGAGACCCAGTACTTC
TRBV12-3/TRBV12-4	TRBJ1-5	TRBD1	few	CASSPGQPKGPQHF	TGTGCCAGCAGCCCGGGACAGCCTAAGGGGCCCCAGCATTTT
TRBV7-9	TRBJ2-1	.	.	CAGIGAALNEQFF	TGTGCCGGCATTGGTGCAGCCCTCAATGAGCAGTTCTTC
TRBV12-3/TRBV12-4	TRBJ2-1	TRBD2	.	CASSRTGLAGDVNEQFF	TGTGCCAGCAGCCGGACGGGACTAGCGGGAGATGTAAATGAGCAGTTCTTC
TRBV6-2/TRBV6-3	TRBJ1-1	TRBD1	.	CASSYNFQGAPTEAFF	TGTGCCAGCAGTTATAATTTCCAGGGGGCGCCCACTGAAGCTTTCTTT
TRBV5-1	TRBJ2-1	TRBD2	few	CASSLESRGGTDEQFF	TGCGCCAGCAGCTTGGAATCGCGCGGGGGAACTGATGAGCAGTTCTTC
TRBV6-5	TRBJ2-7	.	many	CASSYAITRDHSYEQYF	TGTGCCAGCAGTTACGCTATAACCCGGGACCACTCCTACGAGCAGTACTTC
TRBV4-1	TRBJ2-2	TRBD2	few	CANSQALAGVTGELFF	TGCGCCAACAGCCAAGCACTAGCGGGAGTTACCGGGGAGCTGTTTTTT
TRBV6-4	TRBJ1-2	.	few	CASSDRGTGYTF	TGTGCCAGCAGTGACCGGGGAACGGGCTACACCTTC
TRBV4-1	TRBJ2-2	.	few	CASSQVLARTGELFF	TGCGCCAGCAGCCAAGTACTAGCCCGTACCGGGGAGCTGTTTTTT
TRBV28	TRBJ2-3	TRBD1	.	CASSLTGGTDTQYF	TGTGCCAGCAGTTTGACAGGGGGCACAGATACGCAGTATTTT
TRBV6-2/TRBV6-3	TRBJ1-2	.	.	CASSLQGSGYTF	TGTGCCAGCAGCCTACAGGGATCGGGCTACACCTTC
TRBV7-9	TRBJ1-3	.	many	CASLSGNTIYF	TGTGCCAGCCTCTCTGGAAACACCATATATTTT
TRBV5-4	TRBJ2-1	TRBD2	.	CASSPTPGREALVGQFF	TGTGCCAGCAGCCCTACCCCGGGGCGGGAGGCCCTCGTGGGGCAGTTCTTC
TRBV3-1	TRBJ2-7	TRBD2	.	CASSRSGSPDEQYF	TGTGCCAGCAGCCGCAGCGGGAGTCCAGACGAGCAGTACTTC
TRBV4-1	TRBJ2-7	TRBD1	few	CASGIPGQGFYEQYF	TGCGCCAGCGGCATCCCGGGACAGGGGTTCTACGAGCAGTACTTC
TRBV7-9	TRBJ1-2	TRBD1	.	CASSTWDRGSGGYTF	TGTGCCAGCAGCACCTGGGACAGGGGGTCGGGAGGCTACACCTTC
TRBV7-8	TRBJ1-5	.	many	CASSFRGWTDSNQPQHF	TGTGCCAGCAGCTTTAGGGGATGGACGGATAGCAATCAGCCCCAGCATTTT
TRBV5-5	TRBJ2-4	.	few	CASSLTGRRVAKNVQYF	TGTGCCAGCAGCTTGACTGGACGGCGGGTGGCCAAAAACGTTCAGTACTTC
TRBV12-3/TRBV12-4	TRBJ1-5	.	.	CASSFGGQSTQPQHF	TGTGCCAGCAGTTTTGGTGGACAGAGTACTCAGCCCCAGCATTTT
TRBV11-2	TRBJ2-5	TRBD2	.	CASGGVETQYF	TGTGCCAGCGGGGGGGTGGAGACCCAGTACTTC
TRBV6-1	TRBJ2-7	.	many	CASSEDRGSYEQYF	TGTGCCAGCAGTGAAGACCGGGGGAGCTACGAGCAGTACTTC
TRBV4-1	TRBJ1-5	.	many	CASSQGRQGGQPQHF	TGCGCCAGCAGCCAAGGGAGGCAGGGAGGGCAGCCCCAGCATTTT
TRBV3-1	TRBJ2-7	TRBD2	.	CASSQATGLAVYEQYF	TGTGCCAGCAGCCAAGCTACGGGACTAGCTGTCTACGAGCAGTACTTC
TRBV9	TRBJ2-5	TRBD1	few	CASSLVAGGTQYF	TGTGCCAGCAGCCTCGTAGCAGGGGGGACCCAGTACTTC